The 6 T cell receptor beta chains below come from one sample, sequenced in a study of blood T cells in healthy people across ages. Primers used in a second PCR of roughly 6 to 11 cycles were a sample-barcoded 5' primer and a J-beta primer mix. MiXCR, applied by TCRdb to the 5' RACE reads, yields one record per CDR3 protein. The sample yields hundreds of thousands of distinct CDR3 sequences, 32% seen once. Sequencing was done on a sample of blood. The receptors come from a woman of 80 years or more in good health.

At least ten counts were recorded for this clonotype. V usage is TRBV29-1 and J usage is TRBJ2-7; D is unresolved. Trimming took off 3 bases at V and 3 bases at J, with 12 bases between the two ends. This CDR3 comprises 13 residues. Germline loops: CDR1 SQVTM, CDR2 ANQGSEA. The CDR3 region is CSVDIGGDYEQYF. CDR3 DNA sequence: TGCAGCGTTGACATTGGTGGGGACTACGAGCAGTACTTC.

At least ten counts were recorded for this clonotype. The V gene is TRBV3-1, the J gene TRBJ2-5; 7 bases align to TRBD1. Per the germline V gene, CDR1 is LGHDT and CDR2 is YNNKEL (reference sequence). The length of the CDR3 is 15 residues. The J segment lost 2 bases and the V segment lost 2 bases, leaving 5 bases of the junction unmatched. CDR3 DNA sequence: TGTGCCAGCAGCCAACAGACGGGACAGCAAGAGACCCAGTACTTC. Amino acids: CASSQQTGQQETQYF.

The genes are TRBV10-3 and TRBJ2-2; 12 bases are shared with TRBD2. Germline values: CDR1 ENHRY, CDR2 SYGVKD. The trim removed 6 bases at V and 1 base at J, leaving 3 bases unmatched. The CDR3 totals 16 residues. Here the CDR3 DNA reads TGTGCCATCAGGACTAGCGGGGGCCGGAACACCGGGGAGCTGTTTTTT. Amino acids: CAIRTSGGRNTGELFF.

This clonotype was seen repeatedly, ten times or more. The chain combines TRBV24-1 with TRBJ2-2; TRBD2 might be the D (6 bases). The V gene's germline CDR1 is KGHDR and CDR2 SFDVKD. CDR3 length: 17 amino acids. Trimming shortened V by 7 bases and J by 0 bases, and 17 bases separated the two germline ends. In DNA form, the CDR3 reads TGTGCCACCAGCCCTACGCGGGAACGTACGAACACCGGGGAGCTGTTTTTT. It yields the protein CATSPTRERTNTGELFF.

The chain is built from TRBV5-1 and TRBJ2-1, with 9 nucleotides matching TRBD2. Trimming took 0 bases from V and 6 from J; bases not matched to a gene: 4. The CDR3 runs 15 residues. Germline CDR1 reads SGHRS; CDR2 reads YFSETQ. Here the CDR3 reads CASSLVAGVGNEQFF. The CDR3 bases are TGCGCCAGCAGCTTGGTAGCGGGAGTGGGCAATGAGCAGTTCTTC.

This clonotype was counted between two and nine times. This sequence joins TRBV5-1 and TRBJ1-1, with D possibly being TRBD1 (5 bases). The CDR3 spans 13 residues. Germline CDR1 SGHRS, CDR2 YFSETQ. Trimming shortened V by 5 bases and J by 7 bases, and 15 bases separated the two germline ends. CDR3 bases: TGCGCCAGCAGTCGGGACGGGGAAGATGAAGCTTTCTTT. Residues: CASSRDGEDEAFF.